This is a list of T cell receptor beta chains from one sample in a study of T cells after yellow fever vaccination. TCRdb fed the 5' RACE reads into MiXCR, producing one record per CDR3 protein. Of roughly 500,000 distinct CDR3 sequences in the sample, roughly 21% were seen once. The specimen comprised PBMCs, sampled 15 days after the yellow fever booster vaccination. These receptors all come from a man aged 25 to 40 who received the YFV17D yellow fever vaccine. The CDR3 runs from the conserved cysteine through the conserved F or W. Each record gives: clone size, D gene, V gene, J gene, CDR3 protein, CDR3 DNA. A D gene is named only where the DNA matches it firmly. Not all rows give a size; the values are once, few, many and, for expanded clones, a class.

size: .
D: .
V: TRBV6-5
J: TRBJ2-7
CDR3: CASSYYRQMGLSYEQYF
DNA: TGTGCCAGCAGTTACTACCGACAGATGGGGCTTTCCTACGAGCAGTACTTC

size: .
D: TRBD1
V: TRBV20-1
J: TRBJ2-5
CDR3: CSANPTGLRETQYF
DNA: TGCAGTGCTAATCCGACAGGGCTGCGGGAGACCCAGTACTTC

size: .
D: .
V: TRBV7-2
J: TRBJ2-3
CDR3: CASSPRGPGTDTQYF
DNA: TGTGCCAGCAGCCCCCGGGGCCCAGGCACAGATACGCAGTATTTT

size: few
D: .
V: TRBV6-5
J: TRBJ2-3
CDR3: CASSYSKRVADTQYF
DNA: TGTGCCAGCAGTTACTCGAAGAGGGTGGCAGATACGCAGTATTTT

size: .
D: TRBD1
V: TRBV29-1
J: TRBJ2-1
CDR3: CSVLTGVYNEQFF
DNA: TGCAGCGTGTTAACAGGGGTCTACAATGAGCAGTTCTTC

size: .
D: .
V: TRBV14
J: TRBJ2-1
CDR3: CASSQERRQFF
DNA: TGTGCCAGCAGCCAAGAAAGGAGGCAGTTCTTC

size: few
D: .
V: TRBV5-4
J: TRBJ2-2
CDR3: CAGLELTGELFF
DNA: TGTGCCGGCCTCGAACTCACCGGGGAGCTGTTTTTT

size: .
D: TRBD2
V: TRBV7-9
J: TRBJ2-3
CDR3: CASSELAGPDTQYF
DNA: TGTGCCAGCAGCGAGCTAGCGGGACCAGATACGCAGTATTTT

size: .
D: .
V: TRBV30
J: TRBJ1-1
CDR3: CAWSVLAGTEAFF
DNA: TGTGCCTGGAGTGTACTCGCTGGAACTGAAGCTTTCTTT

size: few
D: TRBD2
V: TRBV20-1
J: TRBJ2-7
CDR3: CSAPLFSGSYEQYF
DNA: TGCAGTGCTCCTCTTTTTAGCGGGAGCTACGAGCAGTACTTC

size: few
D: .
V: TRBV5-1
J: TRBJ2-3
CDR3: CASSRGPGTDTQYF
DNA: TGCGCCAGCAGCCGGGGACCCGGCACAGATACGCAGTATTTT

size: .
D: .
V: TRBV7-6
J: TRBJ2-5
CDR3: CASSLAVASLETQYF
DNA: TGTGCCAGCAGCTTAGCGGTGGCGAGTCTCGAGACCCAGTACTTC

size: few
D: .
V: TRBV12-3/TRBV12-4
J: TRBJ1-3
CDR3: CASSLRVGKKSGNTIYF
DNA: TGTGCCAGCAGTTTAAGGGTCGGCAAGAAATCTGGAAACACCATATATTTT

size: .
D: .
V: TRBV28
J: TRBJ2-3
CDR3: CASSVQRGDTQYF
DNA: TGTGCCAGCAGTGTCCAGAGAGGAGATACGCAGTATTTT

size: .
D: .
V: TRBV11-1
J: TRBJ2-5
CDR3: CASSSRGDREQETQYF
DNA: TGTGCCAGCAGCTCGCGGGGAGACAGAGAGCAAGAGACCCAGTACTTC

size: few
D: .
V: TRBV15
J: TRBJ2-6
CDR3: CATSRLLGANVLTF
DNA: TGTGCCACCAGCAGGCTTCTGGGGGCCAACGTCCTGACTTTC

size: few
D: .
V: TRBV21-1
J: TRBJ2-2
CDR3: CASSQRDHTGELFF
DNA: TGTGCCAGCAGCCAGCGGGACCACACCGGGGAGCTGTTTTTT

size: few
D: .
V: TRBV5-6
J: TRBJ2-2
CDR3: CASSLAGYLRNTGELFF
DNA: TGTGCCAGCAGCTTAGCAGGATACCTTCGTAACACCGGGGAGCTGTTTTTT

size: .
D: .
V: TRBV15
J: TRBJ2-3
CDR3: CATSRDRGHLTWNLGDTQYF
DNA: TGTGCCACCAGCAGAGATCGGGGACACCTTACTTGGAACCTCGGAGATACGCAGTATTTT

size: few
D: .
V: TRBV18
J: TRBJ2-5
CDR3: CASSPPMSQEQETQYF
DNA: TGTGCCAGCTCACCACCAATGAGTCAGGAGCAAGAGACCCAGTACTTC

size: .
D: TRBD1
V: TRBV24-1
J: TRBJ2-3
CDR3: CATSPGDRITDTQYF
DNA: TGTGCCACCAGCCCCGGGGACAGGATCACAGATACGCAGTATTTT

size: .
D: .
V: TRBV3-1
J: TRBJ2-5
CDR3: CASSLGTMMETQYF
DNA: TGTGCCAGCAGCCTGGGGACCATGATGGAGACCCAGTACTTC

size: .
D: .
V: TRBV15
J: TRBJ1-1
CDR3: CATSRDMRIGDTEAFF
DNA: TGTGCCACCAGCAGAGATATGAGGATCGGGGACACTGAAGCTTTCTTT

size: .
D: .
V: TRBV7-8
J: TRBJ2-3
CDR3: CASSLYVTDTQYF
DNA: TGTGCCAGCAGCTTATATGTAACAGATACGCAGTATTTT

size: .
D: TRBD2
V: TRBV12-3/TRBV12-4
J: TRBJ2-7
CDR3: CASSPPGAGGIGEQYF
DNA: TGTGCCAGCAGTCCCCCGGGAGCGGGAGGAATCGGTGAGCAGTACTTC

size: few
D: .
V: TRBV30
J: TRBJ2-2
CDR3: CAWQKTGELFF
DNA: TGTGCCTGGCAGAAAACCGGGGAGCTGTTTTTT

size: .
D: .
V: TRBV20-1
J: TRBJ1-1
CDR3: CSARMSTLHTEAFF
DNA: TGCAGTGCTAGAATGTCAACACTTCACACTGAAGCTTTCTTT